Shown below are 25 T cell receptor beta chains from a single sample sequenced in a study of blood T cell repertoires in COVID-19. Sequencing was performed with immunoSEQ multiplex PCR; in TCRdb, only in-frame clones are kept and a portion is missing. The table includes about 140,000 clones, over 80% detected once. The sample comprised PBMCs or T cells enriched from blood (not recorded which). Receptor source: a man aged 65-85 years who had been exposed to COVID-19.

V is TRBV5-8 and J is TRBJ2-3; 11 nucleotides agree with TRBD2. The CDR3 length is 18 residues. Germline trimming cut 2 bases from V and 0 bases from J; bases unmatched to any gene: 8. The V gene's germline CDR1 is SGHTS and CDR2 YDEGEE. CDR3 in amino acids: CASSLGLAGGPSTDTQYF. The CDR3 DNA reads TGTGCCAGCAGCTTAGGGCTAGCGGGAGGACCTAGCACAGATACGCAGTATTTT.

The chain uses TRBV6-1 and TRBJ1-5; unclear D gene. CDR3 length equals 16 residues. The V end was cut by 0 bases, the J end by 4 bases, with 13 bases between. CDR1 is MNHNS, CDR2 SASEGT, per germline. The CDR3 DNA reads TGTGCCAGCAGTGAAGCGGCCCAGGTCCCTAATCAGCCCCAGCATTTT. Translating gives CASSEAAQVPNQPQHF.

This clone was observed a few times. The genes are TRBV29-1 and TRBJ1-1; no clear D gene. Germline V gene sequence: CDR1 SQVTM, CDR2 ANQGSEA. Trimming shortened V by 1 base and J by 0 bases, and 12 bases separated the two germline ends. The CDR3 spans 15 residues. CDR3 nucleotide sequence: TGCAGCGTTGAAGGTGAAGAGAGCATGAACACTGAAGCTTTCTTT. Encoded protein: CSVEGEESMNTEAFF.

This chain connects TRBV18 to TRBJ2-3; 8 bases are shared with TRBD2. The ends lost 0 bases at V and 7 bases at J; junction bases unmatched: 3. Germline V gene data show CDR1 as KGHSH and CDR2 as LQKENI. The CDR3 runs 14 residues. The CDR3 protein is CASSPPAGVYTQYF. CDR3 DNA: TGTGCCAGCTCACCACCAGCGGGAGTTTATACGCAGTATTTT.

V gene TRBV6-4 combines with J gene TRBJ1-2, with 7 bases fitting TRBD1. The J segment lost 2 bases and the V segment lost 2 bases, leaving 5 bases of the junction unmatched. The germline V gene has CDR1 MRHNA and CDR2 SNTAGT. The CDR3 length is 15 residues. CDR3 sequence reads: CASSDPTTGNYGYTF. The CDR3 DNA is TGTGCCAGCAGTGACCCGACGACAGGGAACTATGGCTACACCTTC.

CDR3 in DNA: TGTGCCAGCAGTGAAGAGGCAGGAAACTCCTACGAGCAGTACTTC. Translation: CASSEEAGNSYEQYF. J is TRBJ2-7 and V is TRBV6-1; no firm D call. This CDR3 has 15 amino acids. Germline CDR1 MNHNS, CDR2 SASEGT. Deletions cut 1 base from V and 0 bases from J, with 10 bases between.

This clone was counted ten times or more. This chain joins TRBV18 and TRBJ1-5; D uncertain. Per germline, CDR1 KGHSH and CDR2 LQKENI. V lost 0 bases, J lost 3 bases, and 9 bases lay in between. The CDR3 consists of 15 residues. The CDR3 loop is CASSPPGVTNQPQHF. CDR3 nucleotides: TGTGCCAGCTCACCACCAGGAGTGACCAATCAGCCCCAGCATTTT.

V is TRBV18 and J is TRBJ1-4, with D possibly TRBD1 on 5 matching bases. The germline V and J ends were trimmed by 4 bases and 8 bases, with 14 bases remaining between them. Germline assignment: CDR1 KGHSH and CDR2 LQKENI. This CDR3 is 14 amino acids long. CDR3 amino acids: CASSLRVKEEKLFF. Here the CDR3 DNA reads TGTGCCAGCTCACTCAGGGTTAAAGAAGAAAAACTGTTTTTT.

In its sample, this clone was seen once. The chain couples TRBV11-3 to TRBJ2-5, with 7 bases fitting TRBD1. This CDR3 is built from 15 residues. Germline V gene data show CDR1 as SGHNT and CDR2 as YENEEA. V gave up 5 bases and J gave up 1 base; unmatched junction bases: 7. The CDR3 sequence is CASSRRGQSQETQYF. In DNA form, the CDR3 reads TGTGCCAGCAGCCGAAGGGGACAGAGCCAAGAGACCCAGTACTTC.

The chain recombines TRBV19 with TRBJ1-2, with D possibly matching TRBD1 (6 bases). Germline V gives CDR1 LNHDA, CDR2 SQIVND (reference sequence). V was clipped by 5 bases and J by 8 bases, with 24 bases between them. The CDR3 length is 16 residues. The CDR3 is CASSQNSGTIMHGYTF. The CDR3 DNA is TGTGCCAGTAGTCAGAACTCCGGGACAATCATGCACGGCTACACCTTC.

The chain is built from TRBV19 and TRBJ1-5; D unresolved. The germline gives CDR1 LNHDA, CDR2 SQIVND (reference sequence). This CDR3 contains 14 residues. The germline V and J ends were trimmed by 5 bases and 7 bases, with 15 bases remaining between them. This chain's CDR3 is CASSWGTAGQPQHF. CDR3 in DNA: TGTGCCAGTAGTTGGGGAACGGCGGGACAGCCCCAGCATTTT.

The chain has TRBV25-1 and TRBJ1-2, with 9 bases fitting TRBD1. V dropped 0 bases and J dropped 4; count of bases not matched to a gene: 6. Germline V gene data show CDR1 as MGHDK and CDR2 as SYGVNS. This CDR3 is 16 amino acids long. The CDR3 spells CASSEYSGQGGYGYTF. The CDR3 DNA follows: TGTGCCAGCAGTGAATATTCGGGACAGGGAGGCTATGGCTACACCTTC.

The rearrangement uses TRBV14 and TRBJ2-1; perhaps TRBD1 as D (5 bases). V was cut by 0 bases and J by 10 bases, with 10 bases left in between. The CDR3 consists of 13 residues. Per germline, CDR1 SGHDN and CDR2 FVKESK. As DNA, the CDR3 is TGTGCCAGCAGCCAAGACAGGGCACTGGAGCAGTTCTTC. Protein: CASSQDRALEQFF.

The J gene is TRBJ2-5, the V gene TRBV29-1, with TRBD2 identical over 8 bases. Germline V gene lookup returns CDR1 SQVTM and CDR2 ANQGSEA. This CDR3 has 12 amino acids. Trimming took 2 bases from V and 9 from J; bases not matched to a gene: 5. The CDR3 sequence: CSVELRGAPQYF. CDR3 bases: TGCAGCGTTGAATTGCGGGGGGCACCCCAGTACTTC.

The genes are TRBV3-1 (or the pseudogene TRBV3-2) and TRBJ1-3; D is unclear. The V gene's germline CDR1 is LGHDT and CDR2 YNNKEL (reference sequence). V lost 2 bases and J 1 base, leaving 9 bases between the germline ends. The CDR3 runs 15 residues. CDR3 residues: CASSQTDGSGNTIYF. The CDR3 DNA sequence: TGTGCCAGCAGCCAAACTGATGGTTCTGGAAACACCATATATTTT.

This clone has a handful of counts. The rearrangement joins TRBV19 to TRBJ1-5, with a weak D call TRBD1 (6 bases). CDR3 size: 15 residues. CDR1 is LNHDA, CDR2 SQIVND, per germline (reference sequence). V gave up 2 bases and J gave up 6 bases, with 14 bases separating them. The CDR3 nucleotides read TGTGCCAGTAGTATACCCGGACAGATGCGTCAGCCCCAGCATTTT. Its protein product is CASSIPGQMRQPQHF. Using reference TRBV19 and TRBJ1-5 for the parts outside the CDR3, the full variable domain is DGGITQSPKYLFRKEGQNVTLSCEQNLNHDAMYWYRQDPGQGLRLIYYSQIVNDFQKGDIAEGYSVSREKKESFPLTVTSAQKNPTAFYLCASSIPGQMRQPQHFGDGTRLSIL.

The CDR3: CASRDRVDGYTF. CDR3 nucleotide sequence: TGTGCCAGCAGGGACAGGGTAGATGGCTACACCTTC. V usage is TRBV27 and J usage is TRBJ1-2; 8 bases line up with TRBD1. The CDR3 contains 12 residues. The germline CDR1 and CDR2 sequences are MNHEY and SMNVEV (reference sequence). The V and J ends lost 6 bases and 6 bases, in that order; junction bases with no gene match: 3.

The rearrangement links TRBV3-1 (or the pseudogene TRBV3-2) to TRBJ2-7; D unclear. The CDR3 has 12 residues. Germline V gene data show CDR1 as LGHDT and CDR2 as YNNKEL (reference sequence). The ends were cut back, 1 base at V and 4 bases at J, with 5 bases in the middle. This CDR3 reads CASSQVRYEQYF. CDR3 nucleotides: TGTGCCAGCAGCCAAGTGCGGTACGAGCAGTACTTC.

This chain links TRBV19 with TRBJ2-5; TRBD2 might be the D (5 bases). Germline CDR1 reads LNHDA; CDR2 reads SQIVND (reference sequence). CDR3 length: 14 residues. V was pared by 3 bases and J by 4 bases, with 12 bases between. The CDR3 protein is CASSMAYSGETQYF. CDR3 DNA sequence: TGTGCCAGTAGTATGGCCTACAGCGGAGAGACCCAGTACTTC.

V usage is TRBV12-3 or TRBV12-4 and J usage is TRBJ2-1; D is uncertain. V lost 5 bases to trimming and J lost 4 bases, with 6 bases between them. The CDR3 sequence is 12 residues long. The CDR3 loop is CASSPGYNEQFF. The CDR3 region has the DNA TGTGCCAGCAGTCCGGGTTACAATGAGCAGTTCTTC.

This clone has only one observation. The CDR3 is CASSSQPETQYF. Written as DNA, the CDR3 is TGTGCCAGCAGCTCACAACCGGAGACCCAGTACTTC. V usage is TRBV11-2 and J usage is TRBJ2-5; D gene unclear. This CDR3 contains 12 residues. V lost 4 bases to trimming and J lost 5 bases, with 8 bases between them. Germline V gene lookup returns CDR1 SGHAT and CDR2 FQNNGV. The whole variable domain, filled in from reference TRBV11-2 and TRBJ2-5, reads EAGVAQSPRYKIIEKRQSVAFWCNPISGHATLYWYQQILGQGPKLLIQFQNNGVVDDSQLPKDRFSAERLKGVDSTLKIQPAKLEDSAVYLCASSSQPETQYFGPGTRLLVL.

V is TRBV4-3 and J is TRBJ1-4, with a tentative D call TRBD1 (6 bases). Trimming removed 4 bases at V and 5 bases at J, with 20 bases between. CDR3 length: 17 residues. Germline CDR1 and CDR2: LGHNA and YSLEER. This CDR3 is CASSPRARGGANEKLFF. Here the CDR3 DNA reads TGCGCCAGCAGCCCGCGCGCCCGGGGGGGGGCAAATGAAAAACTGTTTTTT.

The V gene is TRBV28, the J gene TRBJ2-1; 7 bases are shared with TRBD1. This CDR3 comprises 16 residues. The germline V gene encodes CDR1 MDHEN and CDR2 SYDVKM. V was clipped by 4 bases and J by 0 bases; unmatched bases: 6. The CDR3 is CASSSSGTVSYNEQFF. The CDR3 DNA reads TGTGCCAGCAGTTCCTCCGGGACAGTCTCCTACAATGAGCAGTTCTTC.

The chain carries TRBV5-1 and TRBJ1-4, with 9 bases matching TRBD1. Germline assignment: CDR1 SGHRS and CDR2 YFSETQ. This CDR3 region has 16 residues. After removal of 5 bases from V and 7 bases from J, the junction contained 12 bases not matched to a gene. The CDR3 nucleotides read TGCGCCAGCAGTCCAGGAACAGGGGGCGCCGGTGAAAAACTGTTTTTT. Protein product: CASSPGTGGAGEKLFF.

The chain employs TRBV29-1 and TRBJ2-1; TRBD2 is a possible D gene (5 bases). Germline-derived CDR1 and CDR2 are SQVTM and ANQGSEA. This CDR3 is 11 amino acids long. Trimming took 8 bases from V and 4 from J, leaving 9 bases between them. The CDR3 is CSTRAYNEQFF. In nucleotides, the CDR3 is TGCAGCACTAGGGCGTACAATGAGCAGTTCTTC.